This TCR beta chain is drawn from a study of T cells in Graves' hyperthyroidism and ophthalmopathy. Points from the study as a whole: The model's output predicted ophthalmopathy at a median of about 6.5 months prior to onset.

The CDR3 runs to 16 residues. Trimming took 3 bases from V and 4 from J, leaving 16 bases between them. Germline CDR1 reads PRHDT; CDR2 reads FYEKMQ (reference sequence). This clonotype was seen many times. Its antigen is not identified. Clinicians diagnosed patients from clinical symptoms, serum thyroxine and TRAb, thyroid ultrasound and orbital computed tomography. Using RNA transcripts as the source, TCR beta CDR3 regions were amplified. TCR CDR3 underwent first-round RT-PCR with the HTBI primer set. TCRdb ran MiXCR on the multiplex PCR reads and lists one entry per CDR3 protein. The sample includes roughly 290,000 distinct CDR3 sequences, around 13% of them seen just once.

Sequencing input: blood. This sequence joins TRBV13 and TRBJ2-1; D possibly corresponds to TRBD2 (5 bases). The TCR originated in a woman between 40 and 50 years old with Graves' hyperthyroidism. The DNA for the CDR3 is TGTGCCAGCAGCTTGCCGACTCTAGCAAGTTACAATGAGCAGTTCTTC. Translated, it gives CASSLPTLASYNEQFF.